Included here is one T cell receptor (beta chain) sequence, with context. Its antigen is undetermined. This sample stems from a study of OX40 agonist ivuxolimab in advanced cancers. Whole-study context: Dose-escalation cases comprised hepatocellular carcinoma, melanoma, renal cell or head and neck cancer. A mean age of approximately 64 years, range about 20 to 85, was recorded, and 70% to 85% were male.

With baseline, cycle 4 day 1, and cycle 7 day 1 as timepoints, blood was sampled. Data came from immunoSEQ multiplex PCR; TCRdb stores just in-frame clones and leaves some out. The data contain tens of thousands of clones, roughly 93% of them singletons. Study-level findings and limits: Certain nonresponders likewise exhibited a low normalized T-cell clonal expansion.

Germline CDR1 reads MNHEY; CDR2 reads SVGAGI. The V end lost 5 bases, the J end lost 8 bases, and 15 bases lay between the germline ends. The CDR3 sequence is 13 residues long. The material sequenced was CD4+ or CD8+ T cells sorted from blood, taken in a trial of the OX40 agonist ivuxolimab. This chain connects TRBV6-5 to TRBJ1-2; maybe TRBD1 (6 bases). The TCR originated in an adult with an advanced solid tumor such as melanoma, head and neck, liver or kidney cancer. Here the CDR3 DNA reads TGTGCCAGCAGTCCCACAGGGAAAGGAGGCTACACCTTC. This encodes CASSPTGKGGYTF.